These T cell receptor beta chains were read from a single sample in a study of neurological immune-mediated disorders. In TCRdb, the 5' RACE reads were re-called with MiXCR into one record per CDR3 protein. Of 70,000 to 95,000 distinct CDR3 sequences detected, over 12% appear once; the ten largest clones hold about 7%. The material sequenced was PBMCs. The receptors shown here come from a woman between 50 and 59 years old in good health. Both conserved end residues are part of each CDR3. D genes are given only for firm matches. Only part of the rows carry a size: once, few, many, or a class if the clone is expanded.

V	size	J	D	DNA	CDR3
TRBV2	NA	TRBJ2-7	NA	TGTGCCAGCAGTGAATACAACTACGAGCAGTACTTC	CASSEYNYEQYF
TRBV29-1	many	TRBJ2-1	NA	TGCAGCGTGGAGACAGGCCGCTCGGGCAATGAGCAGTTCTTC	CSVETGRSGNEQFF
TRBV28	many	TRBJ2-7	TRBD1	TGTGCCAGCAGTCGAGGGGGCGCCGTGATATACGAGCAGTACTTC	CASSRGGAVIYEQYF
TRBV28	many	TRBJ2-4	NA	TGTGCCAGCAGTGGGGGCAGGCTAGCCAAAAACATTCAGTACTTC	CASSGGRLAKNIQYF
TRBV5-1	many	TRBJ2-1	TRBD1	TGCGCCAGCAGCGGACAGGGGCTATACAATGAGCAGTTCTTC	CASSGQGLYNEQFF
TRBV7-2	many	TRBJ2-3	TRBD2	TGTGCCAGCAGCTTAAATCCGGGACTAGCCACAGATACGCAGTATTTT	CASSLNPGLATDTQYF
TRBV11-2	many	TRBJ2-7	NA	TGTGCCAGCAGCTCGGGACTGCCCTACGAGCAGTACTTC	CASSSGLPYEQYF
TRBV29-1	many	TRBJ2-1	NA	TGCAGCGTTTCGGACAGATCAGCTTACAATGAGCAGTTCTTC	CSVSDRSAYNEQFF
TRBV5-1	NA	TRBJ2-3	NA	TGCGCCAGCAGCTGGTGCCTCACAGACACAGATACGCAGTATTTT	CASSWCLTDTDTQYF
TRBV5-1	many	TRBJ2-1	TRBD2	TGCGCCAGCAGTCATCCTCCGGGACAACCAGCGGGAGAGGTCAATGAGCAGTTCTTC	CASSHPPGQPAGEVNEQFF